This entry lists 6 T cell receptor beta chains sequenced from one sample in a study of patients and donors after allogeneic stem cell transplantation. MiXCR, applied by TCRdb to the RT-PCR reads, yields one record per CDR3 protein. The data show approximately 200,000 distinct CDR3 sequences, with around 40% seen just once and approximately 10% held by the top ten. Sample: blood, either unsorted or a sorted T cell fraction (not recorded which). All receptors derive from a human donor who was either an allogeneic HSCT recipient or a stem cell or donor lymphocyte infusion donor (not recorded which). It is not recorded whose cells these are; they may come from a transplant donor.

This clonotype was detected a few times. J is TRBJ1-2 and V is TRBV28; 7 bases agree with TRBD1. The CDR3 spans 18 residues. Germline CDR1 and CDR2: MDHEN and SYDVKM. Trimming at V came to 2 bases and at J to 3 bases, leaving 15 bases not matched to a gene. In DNA, the CDR3 is TGTGCCAGCAGTTTAAGTTTAGAGGAGGGGGCGTTTGACTATGGCTACACCTTC. This sequence encodes CASSLSLEEGAFDYGYTF.

The rearrangement links TRBV6-2 or TRBV6-3 to TRBJ1-1; no firm D call. Germline loops: CDR1 MNHEY, CDR2 SVGEGT. The CDR3 consists of 15 residues. The V gene lost 2 bases and the J gene lost 1 base, with 11 bases spanning the gap. The CDR3 spells CASSYNGSPNTEAFF. For the CDR3, the DNA is TGTGCCAGCAGTTACAACGGGTCCCCGAACACTGAAGCTTTCTTT.

The rearrangement links TRBV20-1 to TRBJ2-3; 11 bases line up with TRBD2. Germline CDR1 reads DFQATT; CDR2 reads SNEGSKA (reference sequence). The CDR3 extends over 13 amino acids. The CDR3 nucleotides read TGCAGCGGGACTAGCGGCGGGACAGATACGCAGTATTTT. Translation gives CSGTSGGTDTQYF.

The rearrangement joins TRBV10-3 to TRBJ2-1; D tentatively reads TRBD1 or TRBD2 (6 bases each). CDR1 is ENHRY and CDR2 is SYGVKD in the germline V gene. CDR3 length: 14 amino acids. Trimming cost V 6 bases and J 7 bases, with 16 bases left between them. The CDR3 nucleotides are TGTGCCATCAGCACCCGTGGGGGGCGGAATGAGCAGTTCTTC. Translating it yields CAISTRGGRNEQFF.

The V gene is TRBV5-5, the J gene TRBJ2-5; 9 bases fit TRBD1. The CDR3 has 14 amino acids. CDR1 and CDR2 from the germline V gene are SGHKS and YYEKEE (reference sequence). Losses at the gene ends were 4 bases for V and 4 bases for J; bases not matched to a gene: 5. In DNA, the CDR3 is TGTGCCAGCAGCCCGTGGACAGGGGCAGAGACCCAGTACTTC. This encodes CASSPWTGAETQYF. The entire variable domain, with the rest obtained from reference TRBV5-5 and TRBJ2-5, is as follows: DAGVTQSPTHLIKTRGQQVTLRCSPISGHKSVSWYQQVLGQGPQFIFQYYEKEERGRGNFPDRFSARQFPNYSSELNVNALLLGDSALYLCASSPWTGAETQYFGPGTRLLVL.

This clonotype was counted a few times. This chain joins TRBV5-4 and TRBJ1-1; no clear D gene. Germline CDR1 SGHNT, CDR2 YYREEE (reference sequence). The CDR3 contains 18 residues. V lost 1 base and J lost 2, with 21 bases in between. CDR3 in amino acids: CASSLKTLQRRGNTEAFF. The CDR3 DNA sequence: TGTGCCAGCAGCTTGAAGACCCTGCAGCGGCGAGGTAACACTGAAGCTTTCTTT.